Following are 11 T cell receptor beta chains from one sample sequenced in a study of circulating and synovial CD4+ cells in juvenile arthritis (dated by TCRdb to the mid-2010s). Library preparation used the immunoSEQ multiplex PCR assay. TCRdb carries this immuneACCESS record with in-frame sequences only. Its versions omit some clonotypes, under half of them owing to an unresolved V gene in the studies checked, with the rest unexplained. This sample gives around 32,000 clones in total; about 95% of them show up just once. 0.15% to 0.2% of the sample belongs to the ten largest clones. The specimen was CD4+ T cells from blood. All receptors come from a human donor with juvenile idiopathic arthritis.

The CDR3 sequence is CASSDPGQGSTGADTQYF. Written as DNA, the CDR3 is TGTGCCAGCAGTGACCCCGGACAGGGGAGCACAGGAGCAGATACGCAGTATTTT. The chain combines TRBV25-1 with TRBJ2-3; 9 nucleotides match TRBD1. CDR3 length: 18 amino acids. The germline gives CDR1 MGHDK, CDR2 SYGVNS. J lost 4 bases, V lost 3 bases, and 14 bases had no gene match.

This rearrangement joins TRBV7-3 to TRBJ2-1, with a possible D match to TRBD2 (5 bases). The CDR3 extends over 16 amino acids. With 2 bases removed from V and 0 bases from J, the gap between germline ends came to 11 bases. Per the germline V gene, CDR1 is SGHTA and CDR2 is FQGTGA. CDR3 sequence (DNA): TGTGCCAGCAGCTTACTACTAGTCTCCTCCTACAATGAGCAGTTCTTC. This gives the protein CASSLLLVSSYNEQFF. The complete variable domain, with remaining parts taken from reference TRBV7-3 and TRBJ2-1, reads GAGVSQTPSNKVTEKGKYVELRCDPISGHTALYWYRQSLGQGPEFLIYFQGTGAADDSGLPNDRFFAVRPEGSVSTLKIQRTERGDSAVYLCASSLLLVSSYNEQFFGPGTRLTVL.

The chain links TRBV9 to TRBJ1-1; the D is unclear. This CDR3 region has 15 residues. V lost 3 bases and J lost 1, with 13 bases in between. Per germline, CDR1 SGDLS and CDR2 YYNGEE. The CDR3 protein is CASSADSSGNTEAFF. The CDR3 DNA sequence: TGTGCCAGCAGCGCCGATTCGTCGGGGAACACTGAAGCTTTCTTT.

The genes are TRBV30 and TRBJ2-5; D is perhaps TRBD1 (6 bases). Germline V gene lookup returns CDR1 GTSNPN and CDR2 SVGIG (reference sequence). The CDR3 is 12 amino acids. V lost 1 base and J 4 bases, leaving 7 bases between the germline ends. CDR3 nucleotides: TGTGCCTGGAGTGACAGGGCAGAGACCCAGTACTTC. Protein product: CAWSDRAETQYF.

The CDR3 sequence is CASSFQGASEQFF. CDR3 DNA sequence: TGCGCCAGCAGCTTTCAGGGGGCAAGTGAGCAGTTCTTC. The V call is TRBV5-1, the J call TRBJ2-1, with 8 bases that match TRBD1. Germline values: CDR1 SGHRS, CDR2 YFSETQ. This CDR3 comprises 13 residues. The V segment lost 2 bases and the J segment 9 bases; nucleotides outside the gene matches: 4.

The table lists this clone with a few counts. A junction boundary mismatches the germline segment, possibly from a read error. The rearrangement uses TRBV5-1 and TRBJ1-3, with 7 bases identical to TRBD1. Germline V gives CDR1 SGHRS, CDR2 YFSETQ. This CDR3 has 16 residues. CDR3 sequence (DNA): TGCGCCAGCAGTTTGGACCCAAGACAGGGAGGAAACACCATATATTTT. It yields the protein CASSLDPRQGGNTIYF.

J is TRBJ1-1 and V is TRBV5-1, with D possibly TRBD1 on 5 matching bases. The CDR3 covers 14 residues. Per the germline V gene, CDR1 is SGHRS and CDR2 is YFSETQ. Trimming cost V 0 bases and J 5 bases, with 11 bases left between them. The CDR3 spells CASSLASGGTEAFF. CDR3 DNA: TGCGCCAGCAGCTTGGCCTCGGGGGGGACTGAAGCTTTCTTT. The variable domain in full, with the rest retrieved from reference TRBV5-1 and TRBJ1-1, is KAGVTQTPRYLIKTRGQQVTLSCSPISGHRSVSWYQQTPGQGLQFLFEYFSETQRNKGNFPGRFSGRQFSNSRSEMNVSTLELGDSALYLCASSLASGGTEAFFGQGTRLTVV.

The V gene is TRBV11-3, the J gene TRBJ2-3; 9 bases agree with TRBD2. V gave up 3 bases and J gave up 2 bases; unmatched junction bases: 3. Germline V gene data show CDR1 as SGHNT and CDR2 as YENEEA. The CDR3 extends over 15 amino acids. The CDR3 is CASSFSGGTTDTQYF. The CDR3 DNA sequence: TGTGCCAGCAGCTTTAGCGGGGGCACCACAGATACGCAGTATTTT.

The rearrangement joins TRBV27 to TRBJ2-5; D perhaps matches TRBD2 (5 bases). The CDR3 is 15 residues long. Germline assignment: CDR1 MNHEY and CDR2 SMNVEV (reference sequence). V was clipped by 5 bases and J by 7 bases, with 20 bases between them. CDR3: CASSPGLARMVTQYF. In DNA form, the CDR3 reads TGTGCCAGCAGTCCCGGACTCGCCCGGATGGTGACCCAGTACTTC.

The V call is TRBV5-4, the J call TRBJ2-5; 7 bases map to TRBD1. Germline CDR1 SGHNT, CDR2 YYREEE (reference sequence). The trim removed 4 bases at V and 5 bases at J, leaving 8 bases unmatched. The length of the CDR3 is 14 residues. The CDR3 DNA reads as TGTGCCAGCAGCCTACAGGGGATGGGGGAGACCCAGTACTTC. This codes for CASSLQGMGETQYF.

V and J are TRBV28 and TRBJ2-7; D uncertain. Trimming took off 2 bases at V and 3 bases at J, with 5 bases between the two ends. Germline loops: CDR1 MDHEN, CDR2 SYDVKM. The CDR3 runs to 12 residues. The DNA for the CDR3 is TGTGCCAGCAGTTTACGGGTCTACGAGCAGTACTTC. Translated, it gives CASSLRVYEQYF.